This T cell receptor beta chain was identified during a study of spatial heterogeneity in lung cancer. Study in general: After resection, follow-up PBMC samples were sequenced when available, at a median of about 26 months later. Study observations and caveats: Expanded tumor TCRs that were ubiquitous appeared in blood more at resection than follow-up.

TCRdb recomputed calls from the 5' RACE reads with MiXCR, one row per CDR3 protein. In the table there are about 11,000 distinct CDR3 sequences, over 9% of which are singletons. Per the germline V gene, CDR1 is SNHLY and CDR2 is FYNNEI. Trimming cost V 7 bases and J 4 bases, with 16 bases left between them. CDR3 size: 14 residues. This clonotype was detected ten times or more. Its antigen remains unidentified. Time point defined: blood at routine non-recurrence follow-up after resection. This receptor was obtained from a female donor with early-stage non-small cell lung cancer. Sequencing was performed on PBMCs, taken at follow-up. The rearrangement links TRBV2 to TRBJ1-1, with D maybe TRBD1 (6 bases). CDR3 in amino acids: CASIHREEGTEAFF. CDR3 in DNA: TGTGCCAGCATCCACAGGGAGGAAGGCACTGAAGCTTTCTTT.